These T cell receptor beta chains were read from a single sample in a study of blood T cell repertoires in COVID-19. Data came from immunoSEQ multiplex PCR; TCRdb stores just in-frame clones and leaves some out. The sample has about 200,000 clones, roughly 86% seen once. Sequenced: PBMCs or T cells enriched from blood (not recorded which). These receptors all come from a man in his forties or fifties with acute COVID-19. Both conserved end residues are part of each CDR3. The D gene is left open where the match is weak. A row's size may be missing; if present it is once, few, many or a size class.

size: NA
D: NA
J: TRBJ2-7
V: TRBV2
CDR3: CASGQKYEQYF
DNA: TGTGCCTCCGGACAAAAGTACGAGCAGTACTTC

size: NA
D: NA
J: TRBJ2-7
V: TRBV28
CDR3: CASSLLSGAYHEQYF
DNA: TGTGCCAGCAGTTTGCTCTCGGGAGCGTACCACGAGCAGTACTTC

size: NA
D: TRBD1
J: TRBJ1-2
V: TRBV27
CDR3: CASSFGRGDNGYTF
DNA: TGTGCCAGCAGTTTCGGCAGGGGGGATAATGGCTACACCTTC

size: NA
D: NA
J: TRBJ2-3
V: TRBV19
CDR3: CASSLPAGSGADTQYF
DNA: TGTGCCAGTAGTCTCCCGGCAGGCTCCGGGGCAGATACGCAGTATTTT

size: NA
D: NA
J: TRBJ1-4
V: TRBV10-3
CDR3: CAASGNANEKLFF
DNA: TGTGCGGCCTCGGGGAATGCTAATGAAAAACTGTTTTTT

size: NA
D: NA
J: TRBJ2-1
V: TRBV6-5
CDR3: CATSGSSYNEQFF
DNA: TGTGCCACGAGCGGAAGCTCCTACAATGAGCAGTTCTTC

size: once
D: NA
J: TRBJ1-1
V: TRBV4-1
CDR3: CASSQDVGVRSNTEAFF
DNA: TGCGCCAGCAGCCAAGATGTAGGGGTACGGAGTAACACTGAAGCTTTCTTT

size: NA
D: TRBD1
J: TRBJ1-6
V: TRBV7-9
CDR3: CASRDRANSPLHF
DNA: TGTGCCAGCCGGGACAGGGCCAATTCACCCCTCCACTTT

size: NA
D: NA
J: TRBJ1-5
V: TRBV7-5
CDR3: CARSAHQFNQPQHF
DNA: TGTGCCAGAAGCGCCCACCAGTTTAATCAGCCCCAGCATTTT

size: NA
D: NA
J: TRBJ2-2
V: TRBV11-2
CDR3: CASSLEPAGELFF
DNA: TGTGCCAGCAGCTTAGAGCCAGCCGGGGAGCTGTTTTTT

size: NA
D: TRBD2
J: TRBJ2-1
V: TRBV5-1
CDR3: CASSLGYSSGRNYNEQFF
DNA: TGCGCCAGCAGCTTGGGATATTCTAGCGGGAGGAACTACAATGAGCAGTTCTTC

size: few
D: TRBD1
J: TRBJ1-1
V: TRBV25-1
CDR3: CASSGTGVNTEAFF
DNA: TGTGCCAGCAGCGGAACAGGGGTCAACACTGAAGCTTTCTTT

size: NA
D: TRBD1
J: TRBJ1-3
V: TRBV9
CDR3: CASSYRGGGNTIYF
DNA: TGTGCCAGCAGCTACAGGGGAGGTGGAAACACCATATATTTT

size: NA
D: TRBD1
J: TRBJ2-2
V: TRBV7-3
CDR3: CASSLTGTGKVTGELFF
DNA: TGTGCCAGCAGCTTAACAGGGACAGGAAAAGTCACCGGGGAGCTGTTTTTT

size: NA
D: TRBD1
J: TRBJ1-2
V: TRBV28
CDR3: CASSFAGGDYGYTF
DNA: TGTGCCAGCAGTTTTGCAGGGGGCGACTATGGCTACACCTTC

size: NA
D: TRBD1
J: TRBJ1-2
V: TRBV28
CDR3: CASSVSTGTRNGYTF
DNA: TGTGCCAGCAGTGTCTCGACAGGGACGAGGAATGGCTACACCTTC

size: NA
D: TRBD1
J: TRBJ2-7
V: TRBV10-3
CDR3: CATGQSYEQYF
DNA: TGTGCCACGGGACAGAGCTACGAGCAGTACTTC

size: once
D: NA
J: TRBJ2-7
V: TRBV29-1
CDR3: CSVILGGPYEQYF
DNA: TGCAGCGTTATTCTTGGAGGCCCCTACGAGCAGTACTTC

size: once
D: TRBD2
J: TRBJ2-1
V: TRBV6-2/TRBV6-3
CDR3: CASSYSTLAGYNEQFF
DNA: TGTGCCAGCAGTTACTCGACGCTAGCGGGCTACAATGAGCAGTTCTTC

size: NA
D: TRBD2
J: TRBJ2-3
V: TRBV11-2
CDR3: CASRPAGGADTQYF
DNA: TGTGCCAGCAGGCCAGCGGGAGGAGCAGATACGCAGTATTTT

size: NA
D: NA
J: TRBJ2-7
V: TRBV11-2
CDR3: CASSLDQGTSYEQYF
DNA: TGTGCCAGCAGCTTAGATCAAGGGACATCCTACGAGCAGTACTTC

size: NA
D: TRBD2
J: TRBJ2-7
V: TRBV30
CDR3: CAWSVQREFYEQYF
DNA: TGTGCCTGGAGTGTTCAGCGGGAGTTCTACGAGCAGTACTTC

size: NA
D: NA
J: TRBJ2-5
V: TRBV7-2
CDR3: CASSRVFQETQYF
DNA: TGTGCCAGCAGCCGGGTATTCCAAGAGACCCAGTACTTC

size: NA
D: NA
J: TRBJ2-2
V: TRBV7-8
CDR3: CASSLARGNLNTGELFF
DNA: TGTGCCAGCAGCTTAGCGAGGGGGAACTTGAACACCGGGGAGCTGTTTTTT

size: few
D: NA
J: TRBJ1-2
V: TRBV28
CDR3: CASSLRGGYTF
DNA: TGTGCCAGCAGTCTCCGAGGGGGCTACACCTTC

size: NA
D: TRBD2
J: TRBJ2-4
V: TRBV28
CDR3: CASWGGIQYF
DNA: TGTGCCAGCTGGGGGGGGATTCAGTACTTC

size: NA
D: NA
J: TRBJ2-1
V: TRBV4-3
CDR3: CASSQDGGHPYNEQFF
DNA: TGCGCCAGCAGCCAAGACGGCGGACACCCCTACAATGAGCAGTTCTTC

size: once
D: NA
J: TRBJ2-7
V: TRBV2
CDR3: CASWAGARGQYF
DNA: TGTGCCAGCTGGGCAGGGGCCCGGGGGCAGTACTTC

size: NA
D: TRBD2
J: TRBJ2-3
V: TRBV7-3
CDR3: CASSPGTSGTDTQYF
DNA: TGTGCCAGCAGCCCAGGGACTAGCGGCACAGATACGCAGTATTTT

size: few
D: NA
J: TRBJ2-7
V: TRBV7-3
CDR3: CASSFKRVDEQYF
DNA: TGTGCCAGCAGCTTCAAGCGGGTTGACGAGCAGTACTTC

size: NA
D: TRBD1
J: TRBJ1-4
V: TRBV7-2
CDR3: CASSLKGATNEKLFF
DNA: TGTGCCAGCAGCTTAAAGGGGGCCACTAATGAAAAACTGTTTTTT

size: NA
D: TRBD2
J: TRBJ2-2
V: TRBV4-1
CDR3: CASSPSGRAAGELFF
DNA: TGCGCCAGCAGCCCAAGCGGGAGGGCCGCCGGGGAGCTGTTTTTT

size: NA
D: NA
J: TRBJ1-3
V: TRBV2
CDR3: CASDRNGAGNTIYF
DNA: TGTGCCAGCGACAGGAACGGAGCTGGAAACACCATATATTTT

size: NA
D: NA
J: TRBJ1-5
V: TRBV5-6
CDR3: CASSFAPAGDQPQHF
DNA: TGTGCCAGCAGCTTTGCCCCCGCAGGGGATCAGCCCCAGCATTTT

size: NA
D: TRBD1
J: TRBJ1-2
V: TRBV28
CDR3: CASSSERTGTYGYTF
DNA: TGTGCCAGCAGTTCGGAAAGGACAGGGACCTATGGCTACACCTTC

size: NA
D: NA
J: TRBJ2-3
V: TRBV30
CDR3: CAWSGSTDTQYF
DNA: TGTGCCTGGAGCGGGAGTACAGATACGCAGTATTTT

size: NA
D: NA
J: TRBJ1-1
V: TRBV19
CDR3: CASSFADTEAFF
DNA: TGTGCCAGTAGTTTTGCAGACACTGAAGCTTTCTTT

size: NA
D: TRBD2
J: TRBJ2-3
V: TRBV9
CDR3: CASSVGQRGTDTQYF
DNA: TGTGCCAGCAGCGTAGGTCAGCGGGGTACAGATACGCAGTATTTT

size: NA
D: TRBD2
J: TRBJ2-1
V: TRBV27
CDR3: CASSLTSVLNEQFF
DNA: TGTGCCAGCAGTCTGACTAGCGTGCTCAATGAGCAGTTCTTC

size: NA
D: NA
J: TRBJ2-7
V: TRBV7-9
CDR3: CASSYQRGEQYF
DNA: TGTGCCAGCAGCTACCAAAGAGGGGAGCAGTACTTC

size: NA
D: NA
J: TRBJ2-1
V: TRBV7-9
CDR3: CASSPYNEQFF
DNA: TGTGCCAGCAGCCCTTACAATGAGCAGTTCTTC

size: NA
D: NA
J: TRBJ1-2
V: TRBV19
CDR3: CASSIDLRNYGYTF
DNA: TGTGCCAGTAGTATAGATCTACGGAACTATGGCTACACCTTC

size: NA
D: NA
J: TRBJ2-5
V: TRBV3-1/TRBV3-2
CDR3: CASSQGGRLVLFGAQYF
DNA: TGTGCCAGCAGCCAAGGGGGTAGACTAGTTCTCTTCGGGGCCCAGTACTTC

size: many
D: TRBD1
J: TRBJ1-1
V: TRBV6-1
CDR3: CASSEREQGLEAFF
DNA: TGTGCCAGCAGTGAACGCGAACAGGGGCTTGAAGCTTTCTTT

size: NA
D: NA
J: TRBJ2-3
V: TRBV19
CDR3: CASRSSGTDTQYF
DNA: TGTGCCAGTCGCTCCTCGGGCACAGATACGCAGTATTTT

size: NA
D: TRBD1
J: TRBJ1-4
V: TRBV6-6
CDR3: CASIQDRAFINELFF
DNA: TGTGCCAGCATTCAGGACAGGGCTTTTATAAATGAACTGTTTTTT

size: NA
D: TRBD2
J: TRBJ2-2
V: TRBV2
CDR3: CASSKPKGSGRVYGELFF
DNA: TGTGCCAGCAGTAAACCCAAAGGTAGCGGGAGAGTATACGGGGAGCTGTTTTTT

size: NA
D: TRBD1
J: TRBJ2-7
V: TRBV19
CDR3: CASSGTGGSEQYF
DNA: TGTGCCAGTTCCGGGACAGGGGGCTCCGAGCAGTACTTC

size: NA
D: TRBD1
J: TRBJ2-1
V: TRBV10-2
CDR3: CASSDPPGQNPEQFF
DNA: TGCGCCAGCAGTGACCCGCCGGGACAGAACCCTGAGCAGTTCTTC

size: NA
D: NA
J: TRBJ1-1
V: TRBV28
CDR3: CASSSPRGQPGAAFF
DNA: TGTGCCAGCAGTTCCCCCCGTGGTCAGCCAGGGGCAGCTTTCTTT

size: NA
D: TRBD2
J: TRBJ2-3
V: TRBV2
CDR3: CASSELAGPTDTQYF
DNA: TGTGCCAGCAGTGAATTAGCGGGGCCCACAGATACGCAGTATTTT